This passage covers 4 T cell receptor beta chains from one sample sequenced in a study of cytomegalovirus exposure and HLA in healthy donors. The PCR employed 60 Vbeta primers together with 13 Jbeta primers. Clones were read by immunoSEQ multiplex PCR, and TCRdb kept only the in-frame ones, dropping some. This table has some 100,000 clones, roughly 75% appearing once. The sequenced material came from PBMCs. The receptors shown here come from a male donor in good health and CMV-seropositive.

The chain links TRBV7-6 to TRBJ1-2; TRBD1 aligns across 7 bases. Germline CDR1 is SGHVS and CDR2 is FNYEAQ. V shed 1 base, J shed 1 base, and the junction held 6 bases outside the gene matches. CDR3 length equals 16 residues. The CDR3 DNA follows: TGTGCCAGCAGCTTAGGAGCGACAGGGAGTAACTATGGCTACACCTTC. Its protein is CASSLGATGSNYGYTF.

This clone was picked up a small number of times. Other nucleotide sequences in the sample specify the same CDR3. The chain joins TRBV25-1 to TRBJ1-2, with D unclear. CDR1 and CDR2 from the germline V gene are MGHDK and SYGVNS. V was clipped by 8 bases and J by 8 bases, with 15 bases between them. The CDR3 consists of 12 residues. The CDR3 loop reads CASGGVAGGYTF. The CDR3, as DNA: TGTGCCAGCGGTGGGGTGGCGGGCGGCTACACCTTC.

The chain uses TRBV2 and TRBJ1-2; D is uncertain. The V gene's germline CDR1 is SNHLY and CDR2 FYNNEI. V dropped 5 bases and J dropped 4 bases, with 8 bases sitting between them. The CDR3 runs to 12 residues. CDR3 nucleotide sequence: TGTGCCAGCAGTCGGCCGGGCTATGGCTACACCTTC. Protein product: CASSRPGYGYTF.

The chain couples TRBV6-6 to TRBJ2-1; the D gene is possibly TRBD2 (6 bases). V shed 0 bases and J shed 8 bases, with 14 bases lying between them. CDR1 and CDR2 (germline): MNHNY, SVGAGI (reference sequence). This CDR3 is built from 15 residues. The CDR3 DNA reads as TGTGCCAGCAGTTACTCGGTCCCCTGGGGGGATGAGCAGTTCTTC. Its translation: CASSYSVPWGDEQFF.